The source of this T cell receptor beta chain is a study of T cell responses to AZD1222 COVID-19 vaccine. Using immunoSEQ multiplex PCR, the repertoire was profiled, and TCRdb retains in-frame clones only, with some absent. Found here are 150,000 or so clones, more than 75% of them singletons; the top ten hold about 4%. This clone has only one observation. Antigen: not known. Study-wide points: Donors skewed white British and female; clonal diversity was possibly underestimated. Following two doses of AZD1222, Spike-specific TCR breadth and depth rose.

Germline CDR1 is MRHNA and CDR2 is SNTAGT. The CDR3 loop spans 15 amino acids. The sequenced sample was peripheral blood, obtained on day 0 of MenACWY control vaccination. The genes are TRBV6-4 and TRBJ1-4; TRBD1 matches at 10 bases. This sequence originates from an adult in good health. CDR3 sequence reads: CARQGALATNEKLFF. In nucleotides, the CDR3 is TGTGCTAGACAGGGGGCCCTGGCAACTAATGAAAAACTGTTTTTT.